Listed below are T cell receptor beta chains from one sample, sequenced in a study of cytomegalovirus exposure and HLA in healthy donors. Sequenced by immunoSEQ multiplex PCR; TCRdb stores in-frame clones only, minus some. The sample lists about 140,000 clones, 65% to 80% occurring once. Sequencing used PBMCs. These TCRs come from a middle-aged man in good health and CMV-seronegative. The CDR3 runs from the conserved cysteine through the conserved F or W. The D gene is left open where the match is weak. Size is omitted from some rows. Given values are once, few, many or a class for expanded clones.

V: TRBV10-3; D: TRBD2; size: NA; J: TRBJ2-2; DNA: TGTGCCATCAGCGAGGGAGGGGCGGGCACCGGGGAGCTGTTTTTT; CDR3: CAISEGGAGTGELFF
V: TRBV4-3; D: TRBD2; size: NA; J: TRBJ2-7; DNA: TGCGCCAGCAGCTACGCCGGGACTAGTGGCTACGAGCAGTACTTC; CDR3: CASSYAGTSGYEQYF
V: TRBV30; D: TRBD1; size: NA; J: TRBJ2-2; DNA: TGTGCCTGGAGTTCCCCGGGCAGGGGGCTCGCCGGGGAGCTGTTTTTT; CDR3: CAWSSPGRGLAGELFF
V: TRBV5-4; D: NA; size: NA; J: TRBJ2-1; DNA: TGTGCCAGCAGCTTGGGAGAAGCCTACAATGAGCAGTTCTTC; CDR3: CASSLGEAYNEQFF
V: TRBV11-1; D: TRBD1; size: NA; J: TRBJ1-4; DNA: TGTGCCAGCAGCGGACAGGACGACGTTGAAAAACTGTTTTTT; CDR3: CASSGQDDVEKLFF
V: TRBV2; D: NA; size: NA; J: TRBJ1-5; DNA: TGTGCCAGCTCAAGGGAGACAGGTGGGAGCAATCAGCCCCAGCATTTT; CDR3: CASSRETGGSNQPQHF
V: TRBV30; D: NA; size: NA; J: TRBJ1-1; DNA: TGTGCCTGGAGGAGGGTCGGCACTGAAGCTTTCTTT; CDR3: CAWRRVGTEAFF
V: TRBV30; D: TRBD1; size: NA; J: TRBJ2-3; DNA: TGTGCCTGGGGGGGACAGGGGGCAACAGATACGCAGTATTTT; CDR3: CAWGGQGATDTQYF
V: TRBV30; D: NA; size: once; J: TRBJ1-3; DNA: TGTGCCTCATTGGACAGCCCCTGGGGCTCTGGAAACACCATATATTTT; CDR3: CASLDSPWGSGNTIYF
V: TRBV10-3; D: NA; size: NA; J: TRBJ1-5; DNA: TGTGCCATCAGTTCCACAGGAGATCAGCCCCAGCATTTT; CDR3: CAISSTGDQPQHF
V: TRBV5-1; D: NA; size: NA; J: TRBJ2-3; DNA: TGCGCCAGCAGCTTGGTTGGCAGGACTGAAACAGATACGCAGTATTTT; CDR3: CASSLVGRTETDTQYF
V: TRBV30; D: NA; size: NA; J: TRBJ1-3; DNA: TGTGCCTGGAGTCGGGACTCTGGAAACACCATATATTTT; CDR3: CAWSRDSGNTIYF